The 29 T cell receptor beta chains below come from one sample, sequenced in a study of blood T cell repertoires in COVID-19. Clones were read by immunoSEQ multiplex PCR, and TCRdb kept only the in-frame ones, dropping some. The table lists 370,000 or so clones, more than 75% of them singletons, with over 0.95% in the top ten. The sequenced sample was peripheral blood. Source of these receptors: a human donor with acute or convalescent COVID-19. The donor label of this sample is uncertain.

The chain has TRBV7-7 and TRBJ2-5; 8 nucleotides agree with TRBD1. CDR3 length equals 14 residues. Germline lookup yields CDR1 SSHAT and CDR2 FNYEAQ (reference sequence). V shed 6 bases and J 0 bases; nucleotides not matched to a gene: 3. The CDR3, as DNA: TGTGCCAGCAGTCGGACAGGGTACCAAGAGACCCAGTACTTC. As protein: CASSRTGYQETQYF. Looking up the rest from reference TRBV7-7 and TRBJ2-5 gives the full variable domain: GAGVSQSPRYKVTKRGQDVTLRCDPISSHATLYWYQQALGQGPEFLTYFNYEAQPDKSGLPSDRFSAERPEGSISTLTIQRTEQRDSAMYRCASSRTGYQETQYFGPGTRLLVL.

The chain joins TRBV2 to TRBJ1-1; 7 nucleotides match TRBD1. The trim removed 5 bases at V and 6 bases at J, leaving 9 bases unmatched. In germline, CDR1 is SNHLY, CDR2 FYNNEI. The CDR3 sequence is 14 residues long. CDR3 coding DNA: TGTGCCAGCAGTCTACAGGGGAGGCCAGCTGAAGCTTTCTTT. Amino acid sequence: CASSLQGRPAEAFF.

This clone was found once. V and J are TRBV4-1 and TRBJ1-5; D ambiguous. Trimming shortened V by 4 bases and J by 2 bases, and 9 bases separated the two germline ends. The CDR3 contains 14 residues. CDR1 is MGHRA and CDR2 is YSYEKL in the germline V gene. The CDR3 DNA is TGCGCCAGCAGCCCAGGTAATGGCAATCAGCCCCAGCATTTT. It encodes CASSPGNGNQPQHF.

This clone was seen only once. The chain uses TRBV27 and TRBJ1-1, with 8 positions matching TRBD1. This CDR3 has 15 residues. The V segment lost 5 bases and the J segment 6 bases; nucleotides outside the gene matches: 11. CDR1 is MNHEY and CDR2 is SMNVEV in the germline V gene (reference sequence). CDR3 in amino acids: CASSTLGTGAAEAFF. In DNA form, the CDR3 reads TGTGCCAGCAGTACCCTTGGGACAGGTGCCGCTGAAGCTTTCTTT.

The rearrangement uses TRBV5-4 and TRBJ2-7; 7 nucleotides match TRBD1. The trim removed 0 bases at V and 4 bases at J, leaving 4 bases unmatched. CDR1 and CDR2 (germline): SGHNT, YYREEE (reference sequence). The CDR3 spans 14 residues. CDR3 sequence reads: CASSLDRGNYEQYF. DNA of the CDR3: TGTGCCAGCAGCTTGGACAGGGGAAATTACGAGCAGTACTTC.

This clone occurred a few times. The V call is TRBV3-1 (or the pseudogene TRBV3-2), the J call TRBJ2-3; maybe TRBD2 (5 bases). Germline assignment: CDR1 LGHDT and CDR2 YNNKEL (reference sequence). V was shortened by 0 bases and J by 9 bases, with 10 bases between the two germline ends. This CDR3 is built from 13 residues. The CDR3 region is CASSQDSGRTQYF. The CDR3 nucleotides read TGTGCCAGCAGCCAAGATTCGGGAAGAACGCAGTATTTT.

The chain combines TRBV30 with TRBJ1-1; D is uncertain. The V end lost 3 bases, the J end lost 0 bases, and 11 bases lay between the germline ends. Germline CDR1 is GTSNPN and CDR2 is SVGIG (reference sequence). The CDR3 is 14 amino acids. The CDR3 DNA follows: TGTGCCTGGAGCTTGGAGGGCTTGAACACTGAAGCTTTCTTT. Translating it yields CAWSLEGLNTEAFF.

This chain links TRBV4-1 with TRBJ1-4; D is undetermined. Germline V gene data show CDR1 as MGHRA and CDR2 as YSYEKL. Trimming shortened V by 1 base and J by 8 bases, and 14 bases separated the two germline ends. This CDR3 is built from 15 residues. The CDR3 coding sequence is TGCGCCAGCAGCCAAGCGAGCGGGGAAAGAGAAAAACTGTTTTTT. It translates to CASSQASGEREKLFF.

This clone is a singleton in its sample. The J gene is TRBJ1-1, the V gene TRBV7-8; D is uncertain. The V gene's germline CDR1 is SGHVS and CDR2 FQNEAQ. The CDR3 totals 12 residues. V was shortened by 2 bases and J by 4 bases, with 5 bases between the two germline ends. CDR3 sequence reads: CASSLRPTEAFF. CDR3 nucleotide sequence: TGTGCCAGCAGCTTACGTCCCACTGAAGCTTTCTTT.

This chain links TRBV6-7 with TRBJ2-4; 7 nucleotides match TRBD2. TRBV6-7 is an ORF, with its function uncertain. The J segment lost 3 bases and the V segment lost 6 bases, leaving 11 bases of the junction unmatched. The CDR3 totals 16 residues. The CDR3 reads CASRNFGRTVKNIQYF. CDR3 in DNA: TGTGCCAGCAGAAACTTCGGGAGGACGGTCAAAAACATTCAGTACTTC.

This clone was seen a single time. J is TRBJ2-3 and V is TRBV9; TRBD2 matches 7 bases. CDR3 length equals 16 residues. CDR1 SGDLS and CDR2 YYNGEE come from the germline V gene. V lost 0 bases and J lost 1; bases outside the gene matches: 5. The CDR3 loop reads CASSVAGSGGTDTQYF. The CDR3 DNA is TGTGCCAGCAGCGTAGCTGGGAGCGGGGGCACAGATACGCAGTATTTT.

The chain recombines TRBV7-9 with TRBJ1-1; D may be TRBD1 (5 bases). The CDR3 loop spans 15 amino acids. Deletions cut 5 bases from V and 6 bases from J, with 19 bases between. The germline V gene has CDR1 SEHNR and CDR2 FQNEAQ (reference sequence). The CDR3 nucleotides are TGTGCCAGCAGCCTAACGACAGCTAAAGGCTCTGAAGCTTTCTTT. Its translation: CASSLTTAKGSEAFF.

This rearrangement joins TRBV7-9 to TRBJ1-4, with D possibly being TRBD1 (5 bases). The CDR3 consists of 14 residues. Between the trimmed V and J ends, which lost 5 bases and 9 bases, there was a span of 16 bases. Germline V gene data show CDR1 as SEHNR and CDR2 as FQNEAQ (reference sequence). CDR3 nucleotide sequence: TGTGCCAGCAGCCTCCGCCACAAGGGGCAAAAACTGTTTTTT. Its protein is CASSLRHKGQKLFF.

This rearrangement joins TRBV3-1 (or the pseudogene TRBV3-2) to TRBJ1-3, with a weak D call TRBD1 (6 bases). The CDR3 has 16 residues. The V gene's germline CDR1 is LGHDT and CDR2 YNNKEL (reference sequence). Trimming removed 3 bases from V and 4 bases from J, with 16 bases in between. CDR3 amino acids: CASSQEDSVRGNTIYF. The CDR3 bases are TGTGCCAGCAGCCAGGAGGACAGTGTAAGGGGAAACACCATATATTTT.

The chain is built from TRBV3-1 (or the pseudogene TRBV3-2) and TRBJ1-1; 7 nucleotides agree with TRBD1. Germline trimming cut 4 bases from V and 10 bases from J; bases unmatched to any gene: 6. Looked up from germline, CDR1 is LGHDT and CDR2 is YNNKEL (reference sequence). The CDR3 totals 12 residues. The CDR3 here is CASSLRDRGAFF. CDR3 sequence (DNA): TGTGCCAGCAGCCTCCGGGACAGAGGAGCTTTCTTT.

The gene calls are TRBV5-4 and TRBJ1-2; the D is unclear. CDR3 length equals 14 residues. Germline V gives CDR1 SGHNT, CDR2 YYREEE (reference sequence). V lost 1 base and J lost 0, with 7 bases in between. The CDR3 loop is CASSLFGTNYGYTF. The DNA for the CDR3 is TGTGCCAGCAGCTTGTTCGGGACTAACTATGGCTACACCTTC.

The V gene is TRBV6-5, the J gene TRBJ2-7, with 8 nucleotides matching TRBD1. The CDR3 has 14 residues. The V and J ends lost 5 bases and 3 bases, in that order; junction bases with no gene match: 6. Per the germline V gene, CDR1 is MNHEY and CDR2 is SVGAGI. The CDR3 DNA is TGTGCCAGCAGTCCAGGGGGCTCGTACTACGAGCAGTACTTC. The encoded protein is CASSPGGSYYEQYF.

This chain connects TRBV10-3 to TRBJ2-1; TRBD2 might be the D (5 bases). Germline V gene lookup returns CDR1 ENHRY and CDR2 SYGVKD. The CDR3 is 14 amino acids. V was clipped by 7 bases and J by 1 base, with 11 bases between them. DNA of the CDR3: TGTGCCATCAATCTAGCCGGATCCTACAATGAGCAGTTCTTC. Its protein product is CAINLAGSYNEQFF.

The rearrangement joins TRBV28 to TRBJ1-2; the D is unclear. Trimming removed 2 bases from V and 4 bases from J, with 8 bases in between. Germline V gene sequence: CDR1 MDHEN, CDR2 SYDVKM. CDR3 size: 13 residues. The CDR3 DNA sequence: TGTGCCAGCAGTTTAAGAGGAATCTATGGCTACACCTTC. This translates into CASSLRGIYGYTF.

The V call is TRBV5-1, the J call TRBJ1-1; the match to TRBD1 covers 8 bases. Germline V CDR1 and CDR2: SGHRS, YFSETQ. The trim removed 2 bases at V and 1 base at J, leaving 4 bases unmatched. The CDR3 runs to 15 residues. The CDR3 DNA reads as TGCGCCAGCAGCTTACAACAGGGGGAGAACACTGAAGCTTTCTTT. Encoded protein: CASSLQQGENTEAFF.

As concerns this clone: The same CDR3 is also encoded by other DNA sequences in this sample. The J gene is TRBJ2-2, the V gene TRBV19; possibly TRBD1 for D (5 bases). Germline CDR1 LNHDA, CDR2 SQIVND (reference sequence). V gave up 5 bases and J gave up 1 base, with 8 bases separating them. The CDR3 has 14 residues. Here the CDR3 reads CASSGQGNTGELFF. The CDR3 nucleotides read TGTGCCAGTAGTGGTCAGGGGAACACCGGGGAGCTGTTTTTT.

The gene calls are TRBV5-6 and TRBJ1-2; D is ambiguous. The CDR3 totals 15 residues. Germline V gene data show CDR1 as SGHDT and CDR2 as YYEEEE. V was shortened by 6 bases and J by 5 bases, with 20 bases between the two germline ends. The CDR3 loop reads CASTYRQVGIYGYTF. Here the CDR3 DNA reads TGTGCCAGCACCTATAGACAAGTCGGAATATATGGCTACACCTTC.

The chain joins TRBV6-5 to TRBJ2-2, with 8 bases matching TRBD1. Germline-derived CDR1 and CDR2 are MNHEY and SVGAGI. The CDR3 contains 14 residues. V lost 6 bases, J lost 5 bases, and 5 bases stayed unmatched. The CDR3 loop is CASRPQGATGELFF. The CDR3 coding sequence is TGTGCCAGCAGACCGCAGGGGGCAACCGGGGAGCTGTTTTTT.

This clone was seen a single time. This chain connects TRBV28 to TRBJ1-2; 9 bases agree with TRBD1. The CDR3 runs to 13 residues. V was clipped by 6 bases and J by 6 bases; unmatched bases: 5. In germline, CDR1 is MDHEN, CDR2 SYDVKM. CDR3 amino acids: CASSPGTGHGYTF. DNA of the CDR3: TGTGCCAGCAGCCCCGGGACAGGGCATGGCTACACCTTC.

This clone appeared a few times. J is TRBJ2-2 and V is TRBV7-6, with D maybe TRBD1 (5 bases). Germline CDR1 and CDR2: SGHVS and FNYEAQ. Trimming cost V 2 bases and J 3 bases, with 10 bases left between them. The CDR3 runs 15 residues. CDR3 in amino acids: CASSLLPGHTGELFF. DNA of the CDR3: TGTGCCAGCAGCTTACTCCCAGGGCACACCGGGGAGCTGTTTTTT.

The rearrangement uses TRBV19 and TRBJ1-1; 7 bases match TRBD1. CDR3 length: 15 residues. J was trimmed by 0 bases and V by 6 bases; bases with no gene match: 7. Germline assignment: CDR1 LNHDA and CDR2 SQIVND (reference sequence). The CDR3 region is CASRTGDSLNTEAFF. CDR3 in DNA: TGTGCCAGTAGGACGGGGGACAGCCTGAACACTGAAGCTTTCTTT.

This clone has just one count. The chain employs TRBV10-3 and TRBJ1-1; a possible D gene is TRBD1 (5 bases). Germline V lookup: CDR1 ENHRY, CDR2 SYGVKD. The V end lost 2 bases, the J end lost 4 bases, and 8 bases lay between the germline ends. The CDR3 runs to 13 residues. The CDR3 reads CAISEGGGTEAFF. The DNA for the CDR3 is TGTGCCATCAGTGAGGGGGGGGGCACTGAAGCTTTCTTT.

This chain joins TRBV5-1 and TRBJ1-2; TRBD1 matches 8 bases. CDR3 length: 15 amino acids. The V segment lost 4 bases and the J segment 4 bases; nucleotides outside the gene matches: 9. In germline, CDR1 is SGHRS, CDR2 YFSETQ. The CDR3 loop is CASSTAGTGGYGYTF. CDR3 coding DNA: TGCGCCAGCAGCACCGCCGGGACAGGCGGCTATGGCTACACCTTC. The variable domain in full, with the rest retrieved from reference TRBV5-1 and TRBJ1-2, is KAGVTQTPRYLIKTRGQQVTLSCSPISGHRSVSWYQQTPGQGLQFLFEYFSETQRNKGNFPGRFSGRQFSNSRSEMNVSTLELGDSALYLCASSTAGTGGYGYTFGSGTRLTVV.

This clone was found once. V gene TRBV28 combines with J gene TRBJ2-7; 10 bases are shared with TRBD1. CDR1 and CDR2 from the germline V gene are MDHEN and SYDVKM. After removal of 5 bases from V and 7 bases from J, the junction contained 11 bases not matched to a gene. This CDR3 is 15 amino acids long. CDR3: CASSLKTGGWGEQYF. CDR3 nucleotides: TGTGCCAGCAGTCTCAAGACAGGGGGCTGGGGGGAGCAGTACTTC. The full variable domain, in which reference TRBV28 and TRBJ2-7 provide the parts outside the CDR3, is DVKVTQSSRYLVKRTGEKVFLECVQDMDHENMFWYRQDPGLGLRLIYFSYDVKMKEKGDIPEGYSVSREKKERFSLILESASTNQTSMYLCASSLKTGGWGEQYFGPGTRLTVT.